This T cell receptor (beta chain) derives from a study of T cell responses to AZD1222 COVID-19 vaccine. Study-level results: There were vaccine-associated CD4 TCRs across spike, dominant at 160-218 and 743-854.

Profiled with immunoSEQ multiplex PCR; TCRdb holds only in-frame clones, not every one. This repertoire shows approximately 130,000 clones, about 94% found once; its top ten account for more than 0.7%. Points on this clone: The antigen remains undetermined.

Germline CDR1 reads SGHVS; CDR2 reads FQNEAQ. Trimming cost V 1 base and J 0 bases, with 16 bases left between them. CDR3 length equals 19 residues. This chain uses TRBV7-8 with TRBJ2-6, with D possibly being TRBD1 or TRBD2 (5 bases each). The material was peripheral blood, obtained on day 0 of AZD1222 vaccination. This receptor was obtained from an adult in good health. The CDR3 nucleotides are TGTGCCAGCAGCTTAGGAGGGGCTCCCTACTTCTCTGGGGCCAACGTCCTGACTTTC. The encoded protein is CASSLGGAPYFSGANVLTF.